Below are 16 T cell receptor beta chains sequenced from a single sample in a study of PD-L1 blockade in urothelial cancer. Generated by immunoSEQ multiplex PCR, the TCRdb table keeps only in-frame clones and is missing some. The table lists some 50,000 clones, roughly nine tenths of them singletons. Time point given: pretreatment peripheral blood. The specimen comprised PBMCs, sampled around atezolizumab (anti-PD-L1) treatment. The origin of the receptors is a woman between 55 and 75 years old with urothelial cancer.

The CDR3 spells CASSQALSGNTGELFF. The CDR3 DNA reads TGCGCCAGCAGCCAAGCTCTGAGTGGGAACACCGGGGAGCTGTTTTTT. V is TRBV4-3 and J is TRBJ2-2; D is unresolved. Trimming removed 1 base at V and 1 base at J, with 10 bases between. CDR1 is LGHNA, CDR2 YSLEER, per germline. CDR3 length equals 16 residues.

The CDR3 region has the DNA TGCAGCGTTGCAGGGATTGGCTACACCTTC. It is translated as CSVAGIGYTF. The genes are TRBV29-1 and TRBJ1-2, with D maybe TRBD1 (5 bases). The length of the CDR3 is 10 residues. V gave up 4 bases and J gave up 7 bases, with 7 bases separating them. Germline CDR1 is SQVTM and CDR2 is ANQGSEA.

This sequence joins TRBV27 and TRBJ2-5, with 8 bases aligning to TRBD2. The germline V gene has CDR1 MNHEY and CDR2 SMNVEV (reference sequence). Unmatched junction bases numbered 9, after V lost 4 bases and J lost 5 bases. This CDR3 is 15 amino acids long. This CDR3 reads CASSSLAGTRETQYF. The DNA for the CDR3 is TGTGCCAGCAGTTCCTTAGCGGGAACAAGGGAGACCCAGTACTTC.

The V gene is TRBV18, the J gene TRBJ1-3; the match to TRBD1 covers 7 bases. The ends lost 1 base at V and 3 bases at J; junction bases unmatched: 3. CDR3 size: 15 residues. Germline V gives CDR1 KGHSH, CDR2 LQKENI. The CDR3, as DNA: TGTGCCAGCTCACCACAGGGGGCGCATGGAAACACCATATATTTT. Amino acids: CASSPQGAHGNTIYF.

This clone was picked up one time. CDR3 residues: CASSQEQGMNSPLHF. CDR3 DNA: TGTGCCAGCAGCCAAGAGCAGGGCATGAATTCACCCCTCCACTTT. The chain links TRBV4-2 to TRBJ1-6, with D tentatively TRBD1 (5 bases). Germline V gene lookup returns CDR1 LGHNA and CDR2 YNFKEQ. This CDR3 spans 15 amino acids. Trimming took 0 bases from V and 7 from J, leaving 10 bases between them.

V gene TRBV25-1 combines with J gene TRBJ2-4, with TRBD1 matching 8 bases. Looked up from germline, CDR1 is MGHDK and CDR2 is SYGVNS. CDR3 length: 16 amino acids. After removal of 1 base from V and 2 bases from J, the junction contained 4 bases not matched to a gene. The CDR3 loop is CASSEFWTGSKNIQYF. CDR3 DNA sequence: TGTGCCAGCAGTGAATTTTGGACAGGGTCCAAAAACATTCAGTACTTC. The full variable domain, in which reference TRBV25-1 and TRBJ2-4 provide the parts outside the CDR3, is EADIYQTPRYLVIGTGKKITLECSQTMGHDKMYWYQQDPGMELHLIHYSYGVNSTEKGDLSSESTVSRIRTEHFPLTLESARPSHTSQYLCASSEFWTGSKNIQYFGAGTRLSVL.

This chain uses TRBV25-1 with TRBJ2-7, with no clear D. V was cut by 3 bases and J by 1 base, with 7 bases left in between. Germline assignment: CDR1 MGHDK and CDR2 SYGVNS. This CDR3 is built from 13 residues. CDR3 in amino acids: CASSDSLSYEQYF. CDR3 DNA: TGTGCCAGCAGTGATTCCCTTTCCTACGAGCAGTACTTC.

CDR3 sequence reads: CASSGLAGLQETQYF. The CDR3 bases are TGTGCCAGCAGTGGACTAGCGGGCCTACAAGAGACCCAGTACTTC. The chain is built from TRBV25-1 and TRBJ2-5; 10 bases fit TRBD2. With 4 bases clipped from V and 2 bases from J, the junction kept 4 bases outside the gene matches. There are 15 residues in the CDR3. Germline assignment: CDR1 MGHDK and CDR2 SYGVNS.

The V gene is TRBV28, the J gene TRBJ1-5; 8 nucleotides line up with TRBD1. J lost 2 bases, V lost 3 bases, and 3 bases had no gene match. Germline V lookup: CDR1 MDHEN, CDR2 SYDVKM. This CDR3 has 15 residues. The CDR3 loop is CASSLTGAGNQPQHF. The CDR3 DNA sequence: TGTGCCAGCAGTTTGACAGGGGCTGGCAATCAGCCCCAGCATTTT.

The chain carries TRBV4-2 and TRBJ1-4; D perhaps matches TRBD1 (6 bases). V lost 1 base and J lost 6, with 12 bases in between. Looked up from germline, CDR1 is LGHNA and CDR2 is YNFKEQ. There are 15 residues in the CDR3. CDR3 amino acids: CASSQVWDIDEKLFF. The CDR3 coding sequence is TGTGCCAGCAGCCAAGTTTGGGACATTGATGAAAAACTGTTTTTT.

The chain is built from TRBV5-4 and TRBJ2-7; tentative D call: TRBD2 (6 bases). This CDR3 has 14 residues. The germline CDR1 and CDR2 sequences are SGHNT and YYREEE (reference sequence). Trimming removed 0 bases at V and 2 bases at J, with 9 bases between. This chain's CDR3 is CASSLGLEAYEQYF. As DNA, the CDR3 is TGTGCCAGCAGCTTGGGACTAGAGGCCTACGAGCAGTACTTC.

This clone has just one count. The chain recombines TRBV7-9 with TRBJ2-7; 7 positions agree with TRBD2. The CDR3 totals 17 residues. V shed 5 bases, J shed 3 bases, and the junction held 16 bases outside the gene matches. Germline V lookup: CDR1 SEHNR, CDR2 FQNEAQ (reference sequence). This CDR3 reads CASSTPLLAAEDYEQYF. The CDR3 DNA follows: TGTGCCAGCAGCACACCCCTCCTAGCGGCGGAGGACTACGAGCAGTACTTC.

This clone was seen only once. The chain has TRBV5-8 and TRBJ1-4; 7 bases are a match to TRBD1. Germline trimming cut 0 bases from V and 6 bases from J; bases unmatched to any gene: 2. Germline values: CDR1 SGHTS, CDR2 YDEGEE. This CDR3 has 14 residues. CDR3 amino acids: CASSLGTGYEKLFF. The CDR3 bases are TGTGCCAGCAGCTTGGGGACAGGCTATGAAAAACTGTTTTTT.

This clone was seen a single time. The V gene is TRBV11-3, the J gene TRBJ1-3, with a tentative D call TRBD1 (5 bases). V lost 4 bases, J lost 0 bases, and 10 bases lay in between. This CDR3 spans 15 amino acids. From germline, CDR1 is SGHNT and CDR2 YENEEA. CDR3 sequence: CASSSGGASGNTIYF. DNA of the CDR3: TGTGCCAGCAGCTCCGGAGGGGCCTCTGGAAACACCATATATTTT.

The rearrangement joins TRBV7-6 to TRBJ1-2, with D unclear. The CDR3 extends over 14 amino acids. V was clipped by 1 base and J by 4 bases, with 10 bases between them. Looked up from germline, CDR1 is SGHVS and CDR2 is FNYEAQ. The CDR3 sequence: CASSLGPSLYGYTF. The DNA for the CDR3 is TGTGCCAGCAGCTTAGGGCCCTCGCTCTATGGCTACACCTTC.

The chain uses TRBV7-6 and TRBJ2-7; TRBD1 aligns across 7 bases. V trimming: 6 bases; J trimming: 1 base; junction bases outside the gene matches: 6. The CDR3 contains 14 residues. Germline CDR1 reads SGHVS; CDR2 reads FNYEAQ. CDR3 coding DNA: TGTGCCAGCAGTTCAAACAGGGGATCCTACGAGCAGTACTTC. This sequence encodes CASSSNRGSYEQYF. Together with reference TRBV7-6 and TRBJ2-7, the CDR3 gives the full variable domain: GAGVSQSPRYKVTKRGQDVALRCDPISGHVSLYWYRQALGQGPEFLTYFNYEAQQDKSGLPNDRFSAERPEGSISTLTIQRTEQRDSAMYRCASSSNRGSYEQYFGPGTRLTVT.